Shown below are 15 T cell receptor beta chains from a single sample sequenced in a study of T cell changes during pregnancy in multiple sclerosis. Sequencing used immunoSEQ multiplex PCR; TCRdb keeps in-frame clones, though not all of them. Here the sample spans some 100,000 clones, around 93% being singletons. This specimen consisted of peripheral blood, obtained before pregnancy. These receptors were taken from a female donor with multiple sclerosis, enrolled in a pregnancy study.

Comments on this clone: Relative to the germline gene, one junction end is altered; a read error may explain this. The chain joins TRBV15 to TRBJ2-5; 9 nucleotides align to TRBD1. CDR1 is LNHNV, CDR2 YYDKDF, per germline (reference sequence). This CDR3 contains 15 residues. This chain's CDR3 is CATSRDRGSGETQYF. The DNA of the CDR3 is TGTGCCACCAGCCGAGACAGGGGGTCGGGAGAGACCCAGTACTTC.

V and J are TRBV6-5 and TRBJ2-2; TRBD2 aligns across 7 bases. The CDR3 consists of 14 residues. The V gene end was trimmed by 2 bases and the J gene end by 6 bases; junction bases not matched to a gene: 3. Germline V gene data show CDR1 as MNHEY and CDR2 as SVGAGI. The DNA for the CDR3 is TGTGCCAGCAGTTACGGGGAGGGTTCCGGGGAGCTGTTTTTT. It specifies CASSYGEGSGELFF.

The genes are TRBV7-3 and TRBJ1-1; weak D call: TRBD1 (6 bases). In germline, CDR1 is SGHTA, CDR2 FQGTGA. The CDR3 length is 15 residues. V was pared by 0 bases and J by 1 base, with 9 bases between. DNA for the CDR3: TGTGCCAGCAGCTTAACGGGGGCCTCGAACACTGAAGCTTTCTTT. This translates into CASSLTGASNTEAFF.

This clone was seen once. V usage is TRBV7-9 and J usage is TRBJ2-5, with D possibly TRBD1 on 6 matching bases. The CDR3 sequence is 13 residues long. Per the germline V gene, CDR1 is SEHNR and CDR2 is FQNEAQ (reference sequence). Trimming took off 3 bases at V and 5 bases at J, with 10 bases between the two ends. The CDR3 is CASSFERGETQYF. CDR3 DNA: TGTGCCAGCAGCTTCGAGAGGGGGGAGACCCAGTACTTC.

Here the CDR3 reads CASSLGFLASGRGQETQYF. CDR3 sequence (DNA): TGTGCCAGCAGCTTAGGGTTTCTGGCTAGCGGGAGGGGACAAGAGACCCAGTACTTC. This sequence joins TRBV11-2 and TRBJ2-5; 12 bases are shared with TRBD2. Germline V gene data show CDR1 as SGHAT and CDR2 as FQNNGV. This CDR3 is 19 amino acids long. V gave up 1 base and J gave up 2 bases; unmatched junction bases: 11.

J is TRBJ2-7 and V is TRBV6-6; 10 positions match TRBD1. Germline CDR1 reads MNHNY; CDR2 reads SVGAGI (reference sequence). CDR3 length: 15 residues. Trimming cost V 5 bases and J 3 bases; bases outside gene matches: 7. CDR3 DNA: TGTGCCAGCAGTACACGGACAGGGGGAGGCTACGAGCAGTACTTC. This encodes CASSTRTGGGYEQYF.

This rearrangement joins TRBV7-8 to TRBJ2-1; D possibly corresponds to TRBD2 (5 bases). Between the trimmed V and J ends, which lost 4 bases and 6 bases, there was a span of 19 bases. In germline, CDR1 is SGHVS, CDR2 FQNEAQ. The CDR3 totals 16 residues. CDR3 nucleotides: TGTGCCAGCAGCTCCCCGAGGCGGGCTCCTGGCAATGAGCAGTTCTTC. It codes for CASSSPRRAPGNEQFF.

There are a few counts of this clone. CDR3 loop: CASSAEATAMNTEAFF. The CDR3, as DNA: TGTGCCAGCAGCGCCGAGGCGACAGCTATGAACACTGAAGCTTTCTTT. This chain links TRBV2 with TRBJ1-1; D may be TRBD1 (5 bases). The CDR3 is made up of 16 amino acids. Trimming left V 6 bases short and J 0 bases short, with 17 bases between. The germline CDR1 and CDR2 sequences are SNHLY and FYNNEI.

This chain uses TRBV7-9 with TRBJ1-1, with 7 nucleotides matching TRBD1. The germline gives CDR1 SEHNR, CDR2 FQNEAQ (reference sequence). The J segment lost 6 bases and the V segment lost 5 bases, leaving 12 bases of the junction unmatched. This CDR3 contains 15 residues. CDR3 coding DNA: TGTGCCAGCAGCGACAGGGCGGCAGGGTGGGCTGAAGCTTTCTTT. It codes for CASSDRAAGWAEAFF.

This sequence joins TRBV6-1 and TRBJ1-4, with TRBD1 matching over 9 bases. V lost 4 bases and J lost 7; bases outside the gene matches: 10. The CDR3 has 16 amino acids. The germline gives CDR1 MNHNS, CDR2 SASEGT. Here the CDR3 reads CASSALQGAGGEKLFF. The CDR3 DNA follows: TGTGCCAGCAGTGCGTTACAGGGGGCTGGTGGTGAAAAACTGTTTTTT.

The V gene is TRBV6-1, the J gene TRBJ2-1; TRBD2 agrees at 11 bases. Trimming cost V 5 bases and J 4 bases; bases outside gene matches: 1. The CDR3 runs 14 residues. CDR1 MNHNS and CDR2 SASEGT come from the germline V gene. The CDR3 loop reads CASSPSGGYNEQFF. The CDR3 DNA follows: TGTGCCAGCAGTCCTAGCGGGGGGTACAATGAGCAGTTCTTC.

CDR3 loop: CASSFSLLAGQETQYF. CDR3 in DNA: TGTGCCAGCAGTTTTTCATTGCTAGCGGGGCAAGAGACCCAGTACTTC. The V call is TRBV27, the J call TRBJ2-5; 9 bases align to TRBD2. The CDR3 covers 16 residues. The germline gives CDR1 MNHEY, CDR2 SMNVEV (reference sequence). V dropped 3 bases and J dropped 2; count of bases not matched to a gene: 7.

V gene TRBV9 combines with J gene TRBJ1-2; D is uncertain. The CDR3 runs 14 residues. Germline values: CDR1 SGDLS, CDR2 YYNGEE. V dropped 3 bases and J dropped 0 bases, with 9 bases sitting between them. The CDR3 sequence is CASSENSANYGYTF. CDR3 nucleotides: TGTGCCAGCAGCGAAAACAGTGCTAACTATGGCTACACCTTC.

The chain couples TRBV25-1 to TRBJ2-7; a possible D gene is TRBD2 (6 bases). The CDR3 consists of 12 residues. The V and J ends lost 11 bases and 2 bases respectively, with 13 bases between them. Germline CDR1 and CDR2: MGHDK and SYGVNS. CDR3 nucleotide sequence: TGTGCCTCCGGGAGAGAGACCTACGAGCAGTACTTC. It translates to CASGRETYEQYF.

The chain carries TRBV6-6 and TRBJ2-7, with 7 bases aligning to TRBD2. With V trimmed by 5 bases and J by 3 bases, 10 bases remained unmatched. Germline lookup yields CDR1 MNHNY and CDR2 SVGAGI (reference sequence). The CDR3 totals 15 residues. The CDR3 bases are TGTGCCAGCAGTACCCGATCTAGCGGATTCTACGAGCAGTACTTC. Translated: CASSTRSSGFYEQYF.